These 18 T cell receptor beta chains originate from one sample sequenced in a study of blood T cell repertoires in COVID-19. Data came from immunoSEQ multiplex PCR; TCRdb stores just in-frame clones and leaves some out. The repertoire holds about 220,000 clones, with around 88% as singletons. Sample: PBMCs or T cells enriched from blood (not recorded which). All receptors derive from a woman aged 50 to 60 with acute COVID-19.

In DNA, the CDR3 is TGTGCCAGCAGCTCCCCCCGAGGCCTGGAAAGCAATCAGCCCCAGCATTTT. It encodes CASSSPRGLESNQPQHF. The gene calls are TRBV9 and TRBJ1-5; no firm D call. This CDR3 region has 17 residues. Trimming removed 4 bases at V and 1 base at J, with 18 bases between. Germline V gives CDR1 SGDLS, CDR2 YYNGEE. The full variable domain, completed using reference TRBV9 and TRBJ1-5, is DSGVTQTPKHLITATGQRVTLRCSPRSGDLSVYWYQQSLDQGLQFLIQYYNGEERAKGNILERFSAQQFPDLHSELNLSSLELGDSALYFCASSSPRGLESNQPQHFGDGTRLSIL.

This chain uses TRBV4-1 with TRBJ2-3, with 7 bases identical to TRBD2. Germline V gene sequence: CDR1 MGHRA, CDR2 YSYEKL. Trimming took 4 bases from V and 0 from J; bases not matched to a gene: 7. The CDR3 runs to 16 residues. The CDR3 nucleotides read TGCGCCAGCAGCCGAGGACTAGTCGGGAGCACAGATACGCAGTATTTT. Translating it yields CASSRGLVGSTDTQYF.

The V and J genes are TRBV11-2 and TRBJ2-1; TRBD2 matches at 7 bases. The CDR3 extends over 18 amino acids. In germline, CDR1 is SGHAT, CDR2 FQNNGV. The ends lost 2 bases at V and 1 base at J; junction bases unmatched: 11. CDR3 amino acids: CASSLHGGSPRSYNEQFF. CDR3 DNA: TGTGCCAGCAGCTTACATGGCGGGAGCCCTCGGTCCTACAATGAGCAGTTCTTC.

The CDR3 DNA sequence: TGTGCCAGCAGTTTAGGAGGTTCGGGGAGGTCCGGCTACACCTTC. As protein: CASSLGGSGRSGYTF. V is TRBV28 and J is TRBJ1-2; no clear D. V dropped 2 bases and J dropped 8 bases, with 18 bases sitting between them. CDR1 is MDHEN and CDR2 is SYDVKM in the germline V gene. This CDR3 contains 15 residues.

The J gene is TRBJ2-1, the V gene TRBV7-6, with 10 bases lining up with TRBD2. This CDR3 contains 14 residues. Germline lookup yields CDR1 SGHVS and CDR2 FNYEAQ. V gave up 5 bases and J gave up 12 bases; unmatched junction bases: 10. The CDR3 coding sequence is TGTGCCAGCAGCCCTCCCTCTAGCGGGAGTAGGCAGTTCTTC. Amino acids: CASSPPSSGSRQFF.

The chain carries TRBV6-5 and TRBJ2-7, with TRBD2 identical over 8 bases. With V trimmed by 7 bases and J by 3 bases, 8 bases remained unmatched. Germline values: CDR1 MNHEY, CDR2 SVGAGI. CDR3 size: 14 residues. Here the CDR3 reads CASKPREVIYEQYF. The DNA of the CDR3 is TGTGCCAGCAAACCGCGGGAGGTAATCTACGAGCAGTACTTC.

CDR3 sequence (DNA): TGTGCCAGCAGACGAACAGAGACAGATACGCAGTATTTT. This codes for CASRRTETDTQYF. The rearrangement joins TRBV3-1 (or the pseudogene TRBV3-2) to TRBJ2-3; unclear D gene. V lost 6 bases and J lost 3, with 10 bases in between. The CDR3 covers 13 residues. Germline CDR1 reads LGHDT; CDR2 reads YNNKEL (reference sequence).

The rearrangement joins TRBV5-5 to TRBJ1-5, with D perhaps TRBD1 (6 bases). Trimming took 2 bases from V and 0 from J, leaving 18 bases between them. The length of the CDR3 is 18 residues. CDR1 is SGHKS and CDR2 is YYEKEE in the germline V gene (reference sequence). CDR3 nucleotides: TGTGCCAGCAGCTTTGCACCAACAGGGAGTCTTAGCAATCAGCCCCAGCATTTT. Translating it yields CASSFAPTGSLSNQPQHF. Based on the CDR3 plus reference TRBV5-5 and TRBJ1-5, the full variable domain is DAGVTQSPTHLIKTRGQQVTLRCSPISGHKSVSWYQQVLGQGPQFIFQYYEKEERGRGNFPDRFSARQFPNYSSELNVNALLLGDSALYLCASSFAPTGSLSNQPQHFGDGTRLSIL.

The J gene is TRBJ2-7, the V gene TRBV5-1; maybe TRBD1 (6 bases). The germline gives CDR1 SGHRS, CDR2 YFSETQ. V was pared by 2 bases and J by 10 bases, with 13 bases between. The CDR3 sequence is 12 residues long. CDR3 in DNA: TGCGCCAGCAGCTTAACAGGGTATCACCAGTACTTC. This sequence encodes CASSLTGYHQYF.

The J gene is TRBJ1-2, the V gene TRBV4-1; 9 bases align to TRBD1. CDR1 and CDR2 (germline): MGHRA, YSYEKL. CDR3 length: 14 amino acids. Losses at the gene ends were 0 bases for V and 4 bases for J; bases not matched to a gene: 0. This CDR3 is CASSQETGGYGYTF. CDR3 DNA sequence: TGCGCCAGCAGCCAAGAGACAGGGGGCTATGGCTACACCTTC.

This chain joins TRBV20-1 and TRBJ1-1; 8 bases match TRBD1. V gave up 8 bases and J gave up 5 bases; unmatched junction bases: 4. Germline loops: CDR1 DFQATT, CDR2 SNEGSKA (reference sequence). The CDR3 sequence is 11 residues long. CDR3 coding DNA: TGCAGTCTGGACAGGGTAACTGAAGCTTTCTTT. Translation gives CSLDRVTEAFF.

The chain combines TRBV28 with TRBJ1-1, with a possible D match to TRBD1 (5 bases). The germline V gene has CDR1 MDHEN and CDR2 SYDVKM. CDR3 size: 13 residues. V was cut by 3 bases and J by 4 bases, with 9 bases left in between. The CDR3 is CASSFGGATEAFF. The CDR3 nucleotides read TGTGCCAGCAGTTTTGGAGGGGCCACTGAAGCTTTCTTT.

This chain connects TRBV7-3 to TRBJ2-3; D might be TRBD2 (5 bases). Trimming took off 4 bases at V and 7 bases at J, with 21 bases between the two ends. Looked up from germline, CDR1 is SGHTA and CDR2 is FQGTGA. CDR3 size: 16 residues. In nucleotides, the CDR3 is TGTGCCAGCAGCTCATTACTAGAGAGCCCCGTATATACGCAGTATTTT. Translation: CASSSLLESPVYTQYF.

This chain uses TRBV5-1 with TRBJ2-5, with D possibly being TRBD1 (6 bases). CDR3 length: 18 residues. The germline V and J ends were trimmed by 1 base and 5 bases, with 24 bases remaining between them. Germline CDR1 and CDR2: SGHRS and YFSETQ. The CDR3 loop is CASSLRGTNRMIGETQYF. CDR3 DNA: TGCGCCAGCAGCTTGAGGGGGACAAACCGGATGATCGGGGAGACCCAGTACTTC.

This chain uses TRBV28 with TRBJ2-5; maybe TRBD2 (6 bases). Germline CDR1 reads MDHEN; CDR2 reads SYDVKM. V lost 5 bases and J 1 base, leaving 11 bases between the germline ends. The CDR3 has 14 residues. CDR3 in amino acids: CASSTWDSQETQYF. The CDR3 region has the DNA TGTGCCAGCAGTACGTGGGACTCCCAAGAGACCCAGTACTTC.

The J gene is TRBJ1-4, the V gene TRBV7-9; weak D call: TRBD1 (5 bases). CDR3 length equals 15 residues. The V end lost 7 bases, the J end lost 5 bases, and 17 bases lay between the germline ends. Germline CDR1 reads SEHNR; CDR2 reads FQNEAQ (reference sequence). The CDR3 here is CASTPGGGGNEKLFF. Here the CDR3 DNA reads TGTGCCAGCACCCCTGGGGGAGGAGGGAATGAAAAACTGTTTTTT.

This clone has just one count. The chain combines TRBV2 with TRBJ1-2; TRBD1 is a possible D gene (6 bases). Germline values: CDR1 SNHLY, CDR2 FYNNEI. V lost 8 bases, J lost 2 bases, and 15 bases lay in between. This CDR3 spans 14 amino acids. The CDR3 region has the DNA TGTGCCAGCTCGGGGGGACAAGTGAACTATGGCTACACCTTC. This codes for CASSGGQVNYGYTF.

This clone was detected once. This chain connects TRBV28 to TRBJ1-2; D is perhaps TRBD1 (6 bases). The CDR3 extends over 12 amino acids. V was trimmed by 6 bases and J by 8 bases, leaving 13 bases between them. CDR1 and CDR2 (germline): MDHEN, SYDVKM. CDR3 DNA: TGTGCCAGCAGCCTGCAGGGGAGCGGCTACACCTTC. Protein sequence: CASSLQGSGYTF.